Each of the 31 T cell receptor beta chains below was sequenced from the same sample in a study of T-cell reconstitution after alpha-beta-depleted transplantation in children. The library targeted TCRbeta and was prepared with unique molecular identifiers. TCRdb reprocessed the PCR reads via MiXCR and lists one record per CDR3 protein. The sample contains about 340,000 distinct CDR3 sequences, approximately 12% of which appear only once. This specimen was PBMCs, taken from the stem cell graft. These receptors were taken from a human donor who donated a stem cell graft to a child with Fanconi anemia.

V usage is TRBV5-1 and J usage is TRBJ2-1, with D perhaps matching TRBD1 (6 bases). The germline V gene has CDR1 SGHRS and CDR2 YFSETQ. V lost 1 base and J lost 0, with 14 bases in between. The length of the CDR3 is 17 residues. CDR3 region: CASSLTGSRASYNEQFF. Written as DNA, the CDR3 is TGCGCCAGCAGCTTGACAGGGAGCCGAGCCTCCTACAATGAGCAGTTCTTC.

This clonotype was detected only a few times. This rearrangement joins TRBV2 to TRBJ2-7; D call uncertain. The ends were cut back, 1 base at V and 3 bases at J, with 4 bases in the middle. CDR1 SNHLY and CDR2 FYNNEI come from the germline V gene. This CDR3 region has 12 residues. The CDR3 loop is CASSEDVYEQYF. The CDR3 nucleotides read TGTGCCAGCAGTGAAGACGTCTACGAGCAGTACTTC.

The chain uses TRBV5-4 and TRBJ2-3; TRBD1 matches 7 bases. J was trimmed by 6 bases and V by 3 bases; bases with no gene match: 10. Germline V lookup: CDR1 SGHNT, CDR2 YYREEE (reference sequence). The CDR3 runs 15 residues. CDR3 sequence (DNA): TGTGCCAGCAGCTCACCGGGACAGCCCTTCGATACGCAGTATTTT. It is translated as CASSSPGQPFDTQYF.

V is TRBV6-2 or TRBV6-3 and J is TRBJ1-1, with 7 bases matching TRBD1. Germline V gene sequence: CDR1 MNHEY, CDR2 SVGEGT. Trimming took 5 bases from V and 2 from J; bases not matched to a gene: 8. This CDR3 spans 15 amino acids. The CDR3 is CASSQRTGPNTEAFF. CDR3 bases: TGTGCCAGCAGTCAAAGGACAGGCCCCAACACTGAAGCTTTCTTT.

The rearrangement joins TRBV29-1 to TRBJ1-2; D may be TRBD1 (5 bases). With 5 bases removed from V and 2 bases from J, the gap between germline ends came to 12 bases. Germline assignment: CDR1 SQVTM and CDR2 ANQGSEA. This CDR3 contains 13 residues. The CDR3 loop is CSVSRDANYGYTF. The DNA for the CDR3 is TGCAGCGTTTCCCGGGACGCAAACTATGGCTACACCTTC.

This chain uses TRBV11-3 with TRBJ2-1; D perhaps matches TRBD1 (6 bases). The CDR3 is 16 residues long. The germline V and J ends were trimmed by 1 base and 4 bases, with 14 bases remaining between them. Germline lookup yields CDR1 SGHNT and CDR2 YENEEA. The CDR3 region has the DNA TGTGCCAGCAGCTTAGGCTCCTCAACAGGGTACAATGAGCAGTTCTTC. This sequence encodes CASSLGSSTGYNEQFF.

This clonotype was seen a few times. V usage is TRBV5-1 and J usage is TRBJ1-5, with 7 bases lining up with TRBD1. The CDR3 covers 15 residues. The V gene end was trimmed by 0 bases and the J gene end by 8 bases; junction bases not matched to a gene: 8. Germline CDR1 SGHRS, CDR2 YFSETQ. For the CDR3, the DNA is TGCGCCAGCAGCTTGGGACAGGGTAAGGGTGAGCCCCAGCATTTT. Its translation: CASSLGQGKGEPQHF.

This clonotype occurred many times. The genes are TRBV12-3 or TRBV12-4 and TRBJ2-1, with a tentative D call TRBD2 (6 bases). V gave up 2 bases and J gave up 9 bases, with 14 bases separating them. The CDR3 covers 14 residues. The CDR3 DNA sequence: TGTGCCAGCAGTTTAAGCGGGCGCCGGGGTGAGCAGTTCTTC. It specifies CASSLSGRRGEQFF.

This clonotype was seen just once. The chain carries TRBV11-2 and TRBJ2-1, with D possibly being TRBD1 (5 bases). Germline V CDR1 and CDR2: SGHAT, FQNNGV. This CDR3 has 15 amino acids. Between the trimmed V and J ends, which lost 1 base and 6 bases, there was a span of 13 bases. In DNA form, the CDR3 reads TGTGCCAGCAGCTTAGTAGGCGGCAGGGCCAATGAGCAGTTCTTC. It encodes CASSLVGGRANEQFF.

This clonotype has a handful of counts. V gene TRBV5-6 combines with J gene TRBJ2-5, with unresolved D. In germline, CDR1 is SGHDT, CDR2 YYEEEE. This CDR3 has 15 residues. V gave up 7 bases and J gave up 2 bases, with 18 bases separating them. The CDR3 here is CASRPFGRIQETQYF. The CDR3 DNA follows: TGTGCCAGCCGCCCCTTTGGACGGATTCAAGAGACCCAGTACTTC.

The rearrangement joins TRBV4-2 to TRBJ2-3, with 8 bases aligning to TRBD2. The CDR3 covers 16 residues. The trim removed 2 bases at V and 2 bases at J, leaving 6 bases unmatched. In germline, CDR1 is LGHNA, CDR2 YNFKEQ. Here the CDR3 DNA reads TGTGCCAGCAGCCAAAGGAAAGCGGGAGTCACAGATACGCAGTATTTT. Its translation: CASSQRKAGVTDTQYF.

At least ten counts were recorded for this clonotype. J is TRBJ2-7 and V is TRBV4-2; D uncertain. The CDR3 runs 15 residues. CDR1 and CDR2 (germline): LGHNA, YNFKEQ. V gave up 4 bases and J gave up 6 bases, with 19 bases separating them. CDR3 region: CASSPPEVRISEQYF. CDR3 nucleotides: TGTGCCAGCAGCCCCCCCGAGGTTCGAATCTCCGAGCAGTACTTC.

The chain couples TRBV9 to TRBJ1-5; 11 bases line up with TRBD1. Germline CDR1 reads SGDLS; CDR2 reads YYNGEE. The V segment lost 4 bases and the J segment 0 bases; nucleotides outside the gene matches: 9. This CDR3 has 18 residues. The CDR3 nucleotides read TGTGCCAGCAGCTCCGGGACAGGGGGAGGATATAGCAATCAGCCCCAGCATTTT. It encodes CASSSGTGGGYSNQPQHF.

This clonotype was detected only a few times. This chain joins TRBV30 and TRBJ2-1; TRBD2 matches 7 bases. Trimming removed 4 bases from V and 10 bases from J; junction bases left unmatched: 10. The CDR3 is made up of 13 amino acids. From germline, CDR1 is GTSNPN and CDR2 SVGIG (reference sequence). DNA of the CDR3: TGTGCCTGGACCCGGACTAGTCGAGGGGAGCAGTTCTTC. Protein sequence: CAWTRTSRGEQFF.

This clonotype occurred many times. J is TRBJ2-1 and V is TRBV20-1; 11 bases agree with TRBD2. The length of the CDR3 is 17 residues. CDR1 and CDR2 (germline): DFQATT, SNEGSKA (reference sequence). With V trimmed by 5 bases and J by 2 bases, 11 bases remained unmatched. As DNA, the CDR3 is TGCAGTGCTGTCACTAGCGGGGGTGCCAGCGCCTACAATGAGCAGTTCTTC. This codes for CSAVTSGGASAYNEQFF.

This clonotype was detected ten times or more. V gene TRBV27 combines with J gene TRBJ1-5; D might be TRBD1 (5 bases). V dropped 4 bases and J dropped 2 bases, with 12 bases sitting between them. Germline CDR1 is MNHEY and CDR2 is SMNVEV (reference sequence). CDR3 length equals 15 residues. This CDR3 is CASSSWKTGNQPQHF. Written as DNA, the CDR3 is TGTGCCAGCAGTTCATGGAAGACAGGCAATCAGCCCCAGCATTTT.

This clonotype was detected ten times or more. The V gene is TRBV7-9, the J gene TRBJ1-1, with D perhaps TRBD1 (5 bases). The CDR3 consists of 14 residues. Trimming cost V 1 base and J 4 bases, with 10 bases left between them. Germline values: CDR1 SEHNR, CDR2 FQNEAQ (reference sequence). CDR3 sequence (DNA): TGTGCCAGCAGCTTAGAGGGGTTAATCACTGAAGCTTTCTTT. It specifies CASSLEGLITEAFF.

This clonotype came up many times. The CDR3 is CASSADLYEQYF. Here the CDR3 DNA reads TGTGCCAGCAGTGCCGACCTATACGAGCAGTACTTC. The rearrangement uses TRBV12-3 or TRBV12-4 and TRBJ2-7; D ambiguous. Trimming pared 5 bases from V and 4 bases from J, leaving 9 bases between. The CDR3 is 12 amino acids.

The J gene is TRBJ2-7, the V gene TRBV7-2; maybe TRBD2 (6 bases). The germline gives CDR1 SGHTA, CDR2 FQGNSA. The V end lost 5 bases, the J end lost 3 bases, and 14 bases lay between the germline ends. The CDR3 has 14 residues. CDR3 in amino acids: CASSPTRDLYEQYF. The CDR3 coding sequence is TGTGCCAGCAGCCCGACTAGGGATCTCTACGAGCAGTACTTC.

This clonotype was picked up many times. This sequence joins TRBV6-5 and TRBJ1-3; D ambiguous. This CDR3 is built from 15 residues. V lost 5 bases to trimming and J lost 2 bases, with 13 bases between them. Germline-derived CDR1 and CDR2 are MNHEY and SVGAGI. CDR3 residues: CASSLQPGTGNTIYF. In DNA form, the CDR3 reads TGTGCCAGCAGTCTACAGCCCGGGACTGGAAACACCATATATTTT.

In its sample, this clonotype was seen many times. The V gene is TRBV29-1, the J gene TRBJ1-2; D is unresolved. Trimming removed 3 bases at V and 3 bases at J, with 5 bases between. The germline gives CDR1 SQVTM, CDR2 ANQGSEA. The CDR3 runs 11 residues. The CDR3 nucleotides are TGCAGCGTTGACGAAGACTATGGCTACACCTTC. Its protein is CSVDEDYGYTF. Complete variable domain (other parts from reference TRBV29-1 and TRBJ1-2): SAVISQKPSRDICQRGTSLTIQCQVDSQVTMMFWYRQQPGQSLTLIATANQGSEATYESGFVIDKFPISRPNLTFSTLTVSNMSPEDSSIYLCSVDEDYGYTFGSGTRLTVV.

This clonotype was observed many times. The chain recombines TRBV5-5 with TRBJ2-3, with 10 bases matching TRBD1. Germline loops: CDR1 SGHKS, CDR2 YYEKEE (reference sequence). Losses at the gene ends were 3 bases for V and 5 bases for J; bases not matched to a gene: 6. The CDR3 is made up of 15 amino acids. CDR3 protein: CASSWQTGGRDTQYF. The CDR3 DNA sequence: TGTGCCAGCAGCTGGCAGACAGGGGGCCGAGATACGCAGTATTTT. The variable domain in full, with the rest retrieved from reference TRBV5-5 and TRBJ2-3, is DAGVTQSPTHLIKTRGQQVTLRCSPISGHKSVSWYQQVLGQGPQFIFQYYEKEERGRGNFPDRFSARQFPNYSSELNVNALLLGDSALYLCASSWQTGGRDTQYFGPGTRLTVL.

This clonotype was counted only a few times. The J gene is TRBJ2-3, the V gene TRBV7-9; a possible D gene is TRBD2 (6 bases). CDR1 and CDR2 (germline): SEHNR, FQNEAQ (reference sequence). This CDR3 has 16 residues. The V end lost 5 bases, the J end lost 5 bases, and 20 bases lay between the germline ends. CDR3 amino acids: CASSRPGLGVGDTQYF. The CDR3, as DNA: TGTGCCAGCAGCCGACCGGGACTTGGGGTGGGAGATACGCAGTATTTT.

Only a few counts were recorded for this clonotype. The V gene is TRBV6-2 or TRBV6-3, the J gene TRBJ2-1; D is uncertain. CDR3 size: 15 residues. Trimming left V 0 bases short and J 8 bases short, with 14 bases between. Germline V gene data show CDR1 as MNHEY and CDR2 as SVGEGT. CDR3 nucleotide sequence: TGTGCCAGCAGTTACTCGACGACCCCTCCGTATGAGCAGTTCTTC. This gives the protein CASSYSTTPPYEQFF.

This clonotype was observed a handful of times. This chain uses TRBV5-1 with TRBJ2-5, with D unclear. The V gene's germline CDR1 is SGHRS and CDR2 YFSETQ. This CDR3 has 15 residues. Between the trimmed V and J ends, which lost 0 bases and 2 bases, there was a span of 11 bases. The CDR3 DNA sequence: TGCGCCAGCAGCTTGGCCCCAGGATATCAAGAGACCCAGTACTTC. This codes for CASSLAPGYQETQYF.

This clonotype was counted at least ten times. The chain uses TRBV2 and TRBJ2-3; tentatively, D is TRBD1 (5 bases). Germline V lookup: CDR1 SNHLY, CDR2 FYNNEI. The CDR3 covers 15 residues. Trimming shortened V by 3 bases and J by 1 base, and 11 bases separated the two germline ends. CDR3 protein: CASSDPRAGTDTQYF. CDR3 DNA: TGTGCCAGCAGTGACCCCAGGGCGGGCACAGATACGCAGTATTTT. Using reference TRBV2 and TRBJ2-3 for the parts outside the CDR3, the full variable domain is EPEVTQTPSHQVTQMGQEVILRCVPISNHLYFYWYRQILGQKVEFLVSFYNNEISEKSEIFDDQFSVERPDGSNFTLKIRSTKLEDSAMYFCASSDPRAGTDTQYFGPGTRLTVL.

This clonotype came up many times. The chain has TRBV12-3 or TRBV12-4 and TRBJ1-1; D is unresolved. CDR3 size: 14 residues. The V end was cut by 3 bases, the J end by 0 bases, with 8 bases between. CDR3: CASSFVSMNTEAFF. CDR3 coding DNA: TGTGCCAGCAGTTTTGTCAGTATGAACACTGAAGCTTTCTTT.

The chain recombines TRBV6-1 with TRBJ1-4; 7 bases line up with TRBD1. Germline values: CDR1 MNHNS, CDR2 SASEGT. CDR3 size: 14 residues. Germline trimming cut 6 bases from V and 5 bases from J; bases unmatched to any gene: 6. This CDR3 reads CASSEDRLNEKLFF. CDR3 nucleotides: TGTGCCAGCAGCGAGGACAGGTTGAATGAAAAACTGTTTTTT.

This clonotype turned up a few times. The chain recombines TRBV11-2 with TRBJ1-1, with D possibly being TRBD1 (5 bases). V was cut by 1 base and J by 9 bases, with 12 bases left in between. CDR1 is SGHAT, CDR2 FQNNGV, per germline. The CDR3 is made up of 13 amino acids. Here the CDR3 reads CASSLGGGGKAFF. The CDR3 DNA follows: TGTGCCAGCAGCTTAGGGGGGGGAGGAAAAGCTTTCTTT.

The J gene is TRBJ2-5, the V gene TRBV5-1, with a weak D call TRBD1 (6 bases). The ends were cut back, 4 bases at V and 4 bases at J, with 14 bases in the middle. This CDR3 region has 14 residues. Germline loops: CDR1 SGHRS, CDR2 YFSETQ. CDR3 region: CASSPTGIGETQYF. In DNA, the CDR3 is TGCGCCAGCAGCCCCACAGGGATCGGAGAGACCCAGTACTTC.

The table lists this clonotype with many counts. V and J are TRBV27 and TRBJ1-1; D is ambiguous. Trimming took off 0 bases at V and 5 bases at J, with 13 bases between the two ends. Germline V gives CDR1 MNHEY, CDR2 SMNVEV (reference sequence). The CDR3 runs 15 residues. The DNA of the CDR3 is TGTGCCAGCAGTTTATCGGCGGGGTTGTGGACTGAAGCTTTCTTT. Translation gives CASSLSAGLWTEAFF.